This TCR beta chain was found in a study of cytomegalovirus exposure and HLA in healthy donors. Study-level results: Previously analyzed data showed that most TCR beta V segments were productive at a frequency of about 90% or about 30%.

Remarks on this clone: The antigen is undetermined.

This CDR3 has 16 amino acids. The junction had 3 bases not matched to a gene; V was cut back by 7 bases and J by 0 bases. The germline CDR1 and CDR2 sequences are LNHDA and SQIVND (reference sequence). Researchers ran the PCR with 60 Vbeta and 13 Jbeta primers. Libraries were prepared by immunoSEQ multiplex PCR; TCRdb keeps only in-frame clonotypes and omits some of them. The top ten hold approximately 2% of the sample, which has over 85,000 clones, about 80% seen once. The rearrangement links TRBV19 to TRBJ1-6; 10 bases match TRBD1. The TCR was taken from a man between 35 and 55 years old in good health and CMV-seronegative. Material for sequencing was PBMCs. CDR3 DNA: TGTGCCAGTACCCGGACAGGGGGCTCCTATAATTCACCCCTCCACTTT. This encodes CASTRTGGSYNSPLHF.